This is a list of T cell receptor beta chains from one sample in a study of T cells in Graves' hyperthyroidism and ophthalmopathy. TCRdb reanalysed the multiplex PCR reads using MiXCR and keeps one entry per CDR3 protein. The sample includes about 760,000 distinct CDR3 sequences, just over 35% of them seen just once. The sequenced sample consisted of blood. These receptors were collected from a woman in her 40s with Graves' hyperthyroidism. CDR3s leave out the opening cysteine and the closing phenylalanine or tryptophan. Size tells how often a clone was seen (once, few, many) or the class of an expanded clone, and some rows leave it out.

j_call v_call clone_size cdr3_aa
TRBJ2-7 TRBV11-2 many ASSGTTYEQY
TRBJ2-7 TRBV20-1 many SASTLWEGDEQY
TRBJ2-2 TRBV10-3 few AIRNRDRDGELF
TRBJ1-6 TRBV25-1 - ASSVGGKGKSPLH
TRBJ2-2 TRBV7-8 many ASHATRANTGELF
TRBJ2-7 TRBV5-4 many ASSRLAGDYEQY
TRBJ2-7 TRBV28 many ASSSGTQPYEQY
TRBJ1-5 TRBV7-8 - ASSPLDRVNNQPQH
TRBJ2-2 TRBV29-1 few SVQSIRTSKHTGELF
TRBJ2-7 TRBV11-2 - ASSIIGQSYEQY
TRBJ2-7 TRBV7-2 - ASSRTGLAAPPFYEQY
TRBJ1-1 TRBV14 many ASSQRQGSTEAF
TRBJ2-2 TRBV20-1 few SASKWDRGTGELF
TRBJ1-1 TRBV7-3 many ASSQGGPTEAF
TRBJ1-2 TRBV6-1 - ASTSEFDPSNYGYT
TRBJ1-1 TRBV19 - ASSFGLGPSTPF
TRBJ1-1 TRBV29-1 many SVEGMGSTEAF
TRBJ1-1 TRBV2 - ASRETTPGDLYTEAF
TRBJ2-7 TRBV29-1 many SVEAGLGYEQY
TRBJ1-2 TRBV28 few ASSFWPGQGKDGYT
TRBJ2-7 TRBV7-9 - AISEVGQGYEQY
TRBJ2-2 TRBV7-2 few ASSLALGGTGELF
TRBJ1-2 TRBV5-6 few ASSQGRASYGYT
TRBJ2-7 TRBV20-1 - SVSKYTFSYEQY
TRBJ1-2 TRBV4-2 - ASSQDWERLWGYT
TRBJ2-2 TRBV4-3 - ASSQQPGTGGPRTGELF
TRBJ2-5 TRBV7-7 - ASSRGQMETQY
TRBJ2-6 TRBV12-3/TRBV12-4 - ASSLANVLT
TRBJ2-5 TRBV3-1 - ASSQGRIQETQY
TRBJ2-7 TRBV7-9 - ASSPPGGTHEQY
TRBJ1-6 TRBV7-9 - ASSMLLDLPWGSYNSPLH
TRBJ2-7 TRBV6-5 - ASSYSSGTAYPYEQY
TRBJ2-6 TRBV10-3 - AISEKVDRDGELSGANVLT
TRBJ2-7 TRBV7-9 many ASSPPGGLSEQY
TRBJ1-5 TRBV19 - ASSLTRAYGSDQPQH
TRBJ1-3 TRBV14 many ASSVPGNTIY
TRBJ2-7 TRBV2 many ASRYRGGSYEQY
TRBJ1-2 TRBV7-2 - ASSPEISGVFDGYT
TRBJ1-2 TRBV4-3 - ASSQQLDRGDLNGYT
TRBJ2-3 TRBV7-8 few ASSLWGTDTQY
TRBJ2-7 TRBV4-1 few ASSQTRQGAFYEQY